This T cell receptor (beta chain) was obtained from a study of OX40 agonist ivuxolimab in advanced cancers. TCRdb's table, derived via immunoSEQ multiplex PCR, lists solely in-frame clones and lacks some. This table has 30,000 or so clones, over 80% appearing once. Worth noting for this clone: Its antigen is as yet unknown.

Study-wide results and caveats: CD8+ T cells were the subset that, on average, had more expanded clones than CD4+. Low normalized T-cell clonal expansion also characterized some of the nonresponders. Clonal expansion by week 6 occurred in CD4+ and CD8+ blood T cells (at 0.1 to 3.0 mg/kg). In the expanded peripheral T cells, antigen specificity was never determined.

Germline CDR1 and CDR2: SQVTM and ANQGSEA. The CDR3 runs 14 residues. Trimming removed 0 bases from V and 8 bases from J; junction bases left unmatched: 4. The V and J genes are TRBV29-1 and TRBJ2-1, with TRBD1 identical over 10 bases. The receptor comes from an adult with an advanced solid tumor such as melanoma, head and neck, liver or kidney cancer. This specimen consisted of CD4+ or CD8+ T cells sorted from blood, obtained in a trial of the OX40 agonist ivuxolimab. CDR3 sequence: CSVEDGTGVYEQFF. The CDR3 DNA reads as TGCAGCGTTGAAGACGGGACAGGGGTCTATGAGCAGTTCTTC.